This note documents a single T cell receptor (beta chain) sequence. The antigen remains unidentified. These data belong to a study of T cell responses to AZD1222 COVID-19 vaccine. Study overall: Researchers grouped second doses given at about 4 or about 12 weeks into one pool. Findings of the study overall: Researchers report vaccine-associated CD4 TCRs spanning spike, with dominance at 160-218 and 743-854. Among those given AZD1222, only 5 to 7 were seropositive at baseline. Clonal diversity was possibly underestimated, and the donors were mostly white British, with more females.

J lost 9 bases, V lost 7 bases, and 2 bases had no gene match. The CDR3 consists of 10 residues. CDR1 is SQVTM and CDR2 is ANQGSEA in the germline V gene. Using immunoSEQ multiplex PCR, the repertoire was profiled, and TCRdb retains in-frame clones only, with some absent. This sample carries about 150,000 clones, roughly 90% of them seen once, and the ten largest clones take 15% to 20%. This specimen was peripheral blood, taken on day 0 of AZD1222 vaccination. The chain couples TRBV29-1 to TRBJ2-2; 7 bases are shared with TRBD1. The receptor was derived from an adult in good health. CDR3 protein: CSAGGRELFF. CDR3 in DNA: TGCAGCGCAGGGGGTAGGGAGCTGTTTTTT.